The clone carrying this TCR beta chain was seen ten or more times. This entry comes from a study of patients and donors after allogeneic stem cell transplantation. Using its own MiXCR run on the RT-PCR reads, TCRdb lists one record per CDR3 protein. The repertoire consists of about 410,000 distinct CDR3 sequences, with more than 15% occurring once and the leading ten covering about 7%. Germline V gene sequence: CDR1 SGHTA, CDR2 FQGTGA. This CDR3 comprises 13 residues. V lost 5 bases and J 2 bases, leaving 7 bases between the germline ends. This rearrangement joins TRBV7-3 to TRBJ2-1, with D unresolved. The sample was blood, either unsorted or a sorted T cell fraction (not recorded which). The source is a human donor who was either an allogeneic HSCT recipient or a stem cell or donor lymphocyte infusion donor (not recorded which). It is not recorded whose cells these are; they may come from a transplant donor. CDR3 protein: CASSPRPYNEQFF. The CDR3 nucleotides are TGTGCCAGCAGCCCCAGACCCTACAATGAGCAGTTCTTC.